Described below is a single T cell receptor (beta chain) sequence and its context. Residents of about two dozen US areas, aged about 18 to 95 years, made up the participants. Allocation to cohorts depended on clinical history reported by the participants. This entry belongs to a study of blood T cell repertoires in COVID-19. At the level of the study: In each case, the material was cDNA or gDNA derived from T cells, B-cell-depleted T cells, or PBMCs.

Germline V CDR1 and CDR2: SNHLY, FYNNEI. CDR3 length equals 16 residues. The V end lost 5 bases, the J end lost 0 bases, and 13 bases lay between the germline ends. This table comes from immunoSEQ multiplex PCR, and its TCRdb copy is limited to in-frame clones, with some not included. The data show about 270,000 clones, with approximately 91% seen just once and 2.3% held by the top ten. The sample was PBMCs or T cells enriched from blood (not recorded which). The receptor was derived from a woman aged 40 to 49 with acute COVID-19. V usage is TRBV2 and J usage is TRBJ1-4, with D unclear. The CDR3 region has the DNA TGTGCCAGCAGTAACGAACGGCGGGCAACTAATGAAAAACTGTTTTTT. It specifies CASSNERRATNEKLFF.